One sample yielded the 27 T cell receptor beta chains listed below, sequenced in a study of somatic mutations in cytotoxic T cells in rheumatoid arthritis (dated by TCRdb to the late 2010s). Libraries came from the immunoSEQ multiplex PCR assay. In its TCRdb copy, this immuneACCESS table keeps in-frame sequences only and misses some clones. Where compared with another copy, unresolved V genes explain less than half of these, and the others have no known cause. The sample yields 15,000 to 20,000 clones; more than 75% were counted once. The ten largest clonotypes hold 20% to 25% of the sample. The specimen was CD8+ T cells sorted from blood. These receptors were obtained from an adult with rheumatoid arthritis.

This chain links TRBV7-3 with TRBJ2-5, with 11 positions matching TRBD2. Trimming at V came to 2 bases and at J to 5 bases, leaving 4 bases not matched to a gene. The V gene's germline CDR1 is SGHTA and CDR2 FQGTGA. The CDR3 is 15 residues long. The CDR3 region has the DNA TGTGCCAGCAGCTTAGGCCTAGCGGGAGGCGAGACCCAGTACTTC. Protein sequence: CASSLGLAGGETQYF.

The gene calls are TRBV6-5 and TRBJ1-2, with 9 bases aligning to TRBD1. With V trimmed by 4 bases and J by 7 bases, 10 bases remained unmatched. The CDR3 has 15 residues. CDR1 is MNHEY and CDR2 is SVGAGI in the germline V gene. CDR3 DNA: TGTGCCAGCAGTTCTACAGGGGGCGCGGTAGCTGGCTACACCTTC. It translates to CASSSTGGAVAGYTF.

CDR3 bases: TGTGCCAGCAGCTTGGATACGGATGGCTACACCTTC. Its protein is CASSLDTDGYTF. The J gene is TRBJ1-2, the V gene TRBV5-4; D remains ambiguous. Trimming removed 0 bases from V and 6 bases from J, with 6 bases in between. This CDR3 comprises 12 residues. Looked up from germline, CDR1 is SGHNT and CDR2 is YYREEE (reference sequence).

The chain combines TRBV25-1 with TRBJ2-7, with a weak D call TRBD2 (5 bases). Germline values: CDR1 MGHDK, CDR2 SYGVNS. This CDR3 has 12 residues. V was clipped by 4 bases and J by 3 bases, with 7 bases between them. The CDR3 loop reads CASSVGSYEQYF. For the CDR3, the DNA is TGTGCCAGCAGTGTGGGGAGCTACGAGCAGTACTTC.

The rearrangement uses TRBV11-2 and TRBJ2-7, with unresolved D. Looked up from germline, CDR1 is SGHAT and CDR2 is FQNNGV. Trimming left V 8 bases short and J 3 bases short, with 14 bases between. The CDR3 covers 13 residues. The CDR3: CASAPARGYEQYF. The DNA of the CDR3 is TGTGCCAGCGCCCCGGCACGAGGCTACGAGCAGTACTTC.

This clone was found a few times. The J gene is TRBJ1-5, the V gene TRBV19; TRBD1 is a possible D gene (5 bases). This CDR3 region has 12 residues. V was shortened by 8 bases and J by 7 bases, with 12 bases between the two germline ends. Germline V CDR1 and CDR2: LNHDA, SQIVND (reference sequence). The CDR3 DNA is TGTGCCAGTGGTCTAACAGGACAGCCCCAGCATTTT. Amino acid sequence: CASGLTGQPQHF.

The chain combines TRBV7-6 with TRBJ2-7; the match to TRBD1 covers 10 bases. Trimming cost V 1 base and J 4 bases; bases outside gene matches: 4. The CDR3 has 15 amino acids. CDR1 and CDR2 from the germline V gene are SGHVS and FNYEAQ. The CDR3 nucleotides are TGTGCCAGCAGCTTAGGGACAGGGGGAGCATACGAGCAGTACTTC. Protein product: CASSLGTGGAYEQYF.

V is TRBV5-1 and J is TRBJ1-4; the D is unclear. Trimming removed 2 bases from V and 5 bases from J, with 10 bases in between. Germline CDR1 SGHRS, CDR2 YFSETQ. The CDR3 contains 14 residues. The CDR3 DNA reads TGCGCCAGCAGCTTTCTCGGAACCAATGAAAAACTGTTTTTT. Its translation: CASSFLGTNEKLFF. Full variable domain (missing parts from reference TRBV5-1 and TRBJ1-4): KAGVTQTPRYLIKTRGQQVTLSCSPISGHRSVSWYQQTPGQGLQFLFEYFSETQRNKGNFPGRFSGRQFSNSRSEMNVSTLELGDSALYLCASSFLGTNEKLFFGSGTQLSVL.

The V gene is TRBV7-2, the J gene TRBJ2-4; TRBD2 matches at 15 bases. The ends lost 3 bases at V and 15 bases at J; junction bases unmatched: 3. The CDR3 is 13 residues long. The germline V gene has CDR1 SGHTA and CDR2 FQGNSA. The CDR3 reads CASSFGLAGGRYF. DNA of the CDR3: TGTGCCAGCAGCTTCGGACTAGCGGGAGGGCGGTACTTC.

This chain links TRBV6-6 with TRBJ1-5, with TRBD1 as a possible D gene (5 bases). V shed 7 bases and J shed 2 bases, with 15 bases lying between them. Germline loops: CDR1 MNHNY, CDR2 SVGAGI (reference sequence). CDR3 length equals 15 residues. The CDR3 here is CASISSGAGNQPQHF. For the CDR3, the DNA is TGTGCCAGCATATCGTCCGGGGCCGGCAATCAGCCCCAGCATTTT.

The rearrangement joins TRBV4-3 to TRBJ2-7; D may be TRBD2 (6 bases). This CDR3 region has 17 residues. V was clipped by 0 bases and J by 0 bases, with 15 bases between them. Germline CDR1 and CDR2: LGHNA and YSLEER. Written as DNA, the CDR3 is TGCGCCAGCAGCCAAGACGGGTACGGGGGAAGCTCCTACGAGCAGTACTTC. Translation: CASSQDGYGGSSYEQYF.

The chain links TRBV9 to TRBJ2-2; 8 bases align to TRBD2. The CDR3 sequence is 16 residues long. Germline assignment: CDR1 SGDLS and CDR2 YYNGEE. Germline trimming cut 2 bases from V and 3 bases from J; bases unmatched to any gene: 6. The CDR3, as DNA: TGTGCCAGCAGCGTCGTAGTAGCGGGGCACACCGGGGAGCTGTTTTTT. Its protein is CASSVVVAGHTGELFF.

The count of this clone is one. This chain connects TRBV5-8 to TRBJ1-5; D is ambiguous. CDR1 SGHTS and CDR2 YDEGEE come from the germline V gene. V lost 4 bases to trimming and J lost 6 bases, with 14 bases between them. This CDR3 has 14 amino acids. CDR3 coding DNA: TGTGCCAGCAGCCCCCACTCAAGCGGTCAGCCCCAGCATTTT. Translating gives CASSPHSSGQPQHF.

This chain links TRBV7-6 with TRBJ2-7, with 8 bases lining up with TRBD1. Germline assignment: CDR1 SGHVS and CDR2 FNYEAQ. V shed 5 bases and J 0 bases; nucleotides not matched to a gene: 9. CDR3 length equals 16 residues. The CDR3 spells CASSNRDRPFSYEQYF. The CDR3 DNA follows: TGTGCCAGCAGCAACCGGGACAGGCCCTTCTCCTACGAGCAGTACTTC.

J is TRBJ2-3 and V is TRBV1; the D segment call TRBD2 is taken from the table without a DNA check. TRBV1 is a known pseudogene. This CDR3 is 16 amino acids long. CDR3: CTSSQLAGGPGDTQYF. The CDR3 coding sequence is TGCACCAGCAGCCAGCTAGCGGGAGGGCCAGGAGATACGCAGTATTTT.

In this sample, this clone turned up once. The V gene is TRBV19, the J gene TRBJ2-2; D is unclear. The germline V gene encodes CDR1 LNHDA and CDR2 SQIVND (reference sequence). The CDR3 is 14 residues long. Trimming pared 5 bases from V and 4 bases from J, leaving 11 bases between. The CDR3 protein is CASSYSPATGELFF. In DNA form, the CDR3 reads TGTGCCAGTAGTTACAGCCCCGCCACCGGGGAGCTGTTTTTT.

This clone was seen more than once but under ten times. The rearrangement joins TRBV19 to TRBJ1-1; 7 positions agree with TRBD1. The J segment lost 4 bases and the V segment lost 7 bases, leaving 9 bases of the junction unmatched. Germline CDR1 LNHDA, CDR2 SQIVND (reference sequence). This CDR3 spans 14 amino acids. The CDR3 sequence: CASNSGTGATEAFF. CDR3 bases: TGTGCCAGTAACTCAGGAACAGGGGCCACTGAAGCTTTCTTT. Complete variable domain (other parts from reference TRBV19 and TRBJ1-1): DGGITQSPKYLFRKEGQNVTLSCEQNLNHDAMYWYRQDPGQGLRLIYYSQIVNDFQKGDIAEGYSVSREKKESFPLTVTSAQKNPTAFYLCASNSGTGATEAFFGQGTRLTVV.

Relative to its sample, this clone is large. The genes are TRBV7-9 and TRBJ1-2, with D possibly TRBD1 on 6 matching bases. There are 12 residues in the CDR3. Germline V gives CDR1 SEHNR, CDR2 FQNEAQ (reference sequence). Trimming shortened V by 5 bases and J by 8 bases, and 12 bases separated the two germline ends. CDR3 sequence reads: CASSMRTAGYTF. The CDR3 bases are TGTGCCAGCAGCATGAGGACAGCCGGCTACACCTTC.

The V call is TRBV15, the J call TRBJ2-3; a possible D gene is TRBD2 (5 bases). The CDR3 runs to 16 residues. The germline V gene encodes CDR1 LNHNV and CDR2 YYDKDF (reference sequence). V lost 1 base and J lost 1, with 12 bases in between. This CDR3 reads CATSRASGSGTDTQYF. CDR3 DNA: TGTGCCACCAGCAGAGCCAGCGGTTCCGGCACAGATACGCAGTATTTT.

This clone occurred a few times. The CDR3 DNA is TGCGCCAGCAGCTTGGCAGGGGCTTTTGGAAACACCATATATTTT. It is translated as CASSLAGAFGNTIYF. The rearrangement links TRBV5-1 to TRBJ1-3; TRBD1 is a possible D gene (6 bases). Germline V CDR1 and CDR2: SGHRS, YFSETQ. CDR3 size: 15 residues. V lost 0 bases to trimming and J lost 3 bases, with 10 bases between them.

The chain combines TRBV7-2 with TRBJ2-3; D not resolved. This CDR3 has 15 amino acids. V was cut by 2 bases and J by 0 bases, with 9 bases left in between. From germline, CDR1 is SGHTA and CDR2 FQGNSA. CDR3 amino acids: CASSLRAISTDTQYF. The CDR3 DNA reads as TGTGCCAGCAGCTTACGAGCGATTAGCACAGATACGCAGTATTTT.

This rearrangement joins TRBV4-3 to TRBJ2-5, with TRBD2 matching 10 bases. The CDR3 is 15 residues long. From germline, CDR1 is LGHNA and CDR2 YSLEER. V trimming: 4 bases; J trimming: 5 bases; junction bases outside the gene matches: 7. DNA for the CDR3: TGCGCCAGCAGCCTGGACCTAGCGGGAGATGAGACCCAGTACTTC. Translated: CASSLDLAGDETQYF.

V gene TRBV28 combines with J gene TRBJ1-1; D unclear. CDR3 length: 14 amino acids. Germline values: CDR1 MDHEN, CDR2 SYDVKM. Trimming took 6 bases from V and 7 from J, leaving 18 bases between them. The CDR3 DNA reads as TGTGCCAGCAGGCACCGACTCGGGCCCCGTGAAGCTTTCTTT. The encoded protein is CASRHRLGPREAFF.

This chain connects TRBV4-1 to TRBJ1-1; D possibly corresponds to TRBD1 (5 bases). V gave up 1 base and J gave up 1 base, with 10 bases separating them. The CDR3 loop spans 15 amino acids. Germline lookup yields CDR1 MGHRA and CDR2 YSYEKL. CDR3 region: CASSQGPGGNTEAFF. In DNA, the CDR3 is TGCGCCAGCAGCCAAGGGCCGGGGGGGAACACTGAAGCTTTCTTT.

This clone was seen a single time. The chain recombines TRBV27 with TRBJ1-4; 7 bases fit TRBD1. This CDR3 spans 14 amino acids. Trimming took 4 bases from V and 7 from J; bases not matched to a gene: 6. CDR1 and CDR2 (germline): MNHEY, SMNVEV (reference sequence). CDR3 DNA: TGTGCCAGCAGTTCGGGACAGACACCTGAAAAACTGTTTTTT. Residues: CASSSGQTPEKLFF.

This chain links TRBV4-3 with TRBJ2-1; D unresolved. The germline V gene has CDR1 LGHNA and CDR2 YSLEER. The CDR3 contains 15 residues. The V gene lost 0 bases and the J gene lost 8 bases, with 14 bases spanning the gap. The CDR3 DNA reads as TGCGCCAGCAGCCAAGACCCCTGGGATGGTGATGAGCAGTTCTTC. Translated: CASSQDPWDGDEQFF.

This rearrangement joins TRBV7-8 to TRBJ1-2; a weak D match, TRBD1 (6 bases). Deletions cut 6 bases from V and 6 bases from J, with 20 bases between. Germline V gene lookup returns CDR1 SGHVS and CDR2 FQNEAQ. The CDR3 has 15 residues. CDR3 region: CASSSTIGQQDGYTF. CDR3 bases: TGTGCCAGCAGTTCGACTATTGGACAGCAAGATGGCTACACCTTC.